The 10 T cell receptor beta chains listed next were all sequenced from one sample in a study of sequential checkpoint blockade in melanoma. Treatment indicated: randomized to nivolumab then ipilimumab (arm A) or the reverse (arm B). The protocol was immunoSEQ multiplex PCR, while the TCRdb copy is restricted to in-frame clones and leaves out a portion. Here the sample spans tens of thousands of clones, 70% to 90% being singletons. The input for sequencing was CD8+ T cells sorted from blood (inferred from file names), taken from a patient given nivolumab and ipilimumab in sequence. The receptors stem from a human donor with melanoma.

This rearrangement joins TRBV5-6 to TRBJ2-5; 11 bases align to TRBD2. CDR3 size: 15 residues. Germline V CDR1 and CDR2: SGHDT, YYEEEE. Trimming cost V 4 bases and J 3 bases; bases outside gene matches: 5. As DNA, the CDR3 is TGTGCCAGCAGCAAAAAACTAGCGGGAGAAGAGACCCAGTACTTC. Translated: CASSKKLAGEETQYF. The full variable domain, rest sourced from reference TRBV5-6 and TRBJ2-5, is DAGVTQSPTHLIKTRGQQVTLRCSPKSGHDTVSWYQQALGQGPQFIFQYYEEEERQRGNFPDRFSGHQFPNYSSELNVNALLLGDSALYLCASSKKLAGEETQYFGPGTRLLVL.

J is TRBJ2-5 and V is TRBV9; 8 positions agree with TRBD1. The DNA end is a closer match to TRBJ2-7, so the J assignment may be wrong. The CDR3 is 16 residues long. The germline gives CDR1 SGDLS, CDR2 YYNGEE. CDR3 amino acids: CASSVEGSGQDYEQYF. In nucleotides, the CDR3 is TGTGCCAGCAGCGTAGAAGGTTCGGGACAGGACTACGAGCAGTACTTC.

This chain uses TRBV5-1 with TRBJ2-7; 10 bases match TRBD2. CDR3 length: 14 amino acids. Trimming cost V 2 bases and J 6 bases; bases outside gene matches: 5. Germline V gene data show CDR1 as SGHRS and CDR2 as YFSETQ. The CDR3 nucleotides read TGCGCCAGCAGCTTAGCGGGAGGGGAGAGCGAGCAGTACGTC. Amino acid sequence: CASSLAGGESEQYV.

The V call is TRBV4-1, the J call TRBJ2-7; 8 positions agree with TRBD2. The germline V gene encodes CDR1 MGHRA and CDR2 YSYEKL. The J segment lost 2 bases and the V segment lost 3 bases, leaving 6 bases of the junction unmatched. The CDR3 spans 15 residues. The CDR3 loop reads CASSQTGGGPYEQYF. Written as DNA, the CDR3 is TGCGCCAGCAGCCAGACGGGGGGGGGACCCTACGAGCAGTACTTC.

The V call is TRBV5-1, the J call TRBJ2-3, with D perhaps matching TRBD2 (5 bases). CDR3 length: 15 amino acids. Between the trimmed V and J ends, which lost 2 bases and 4 bases, there was a span of 14 bases. The germline gives CDR1 SGHRS, CDR2 YFSETQ. In DNA form, the CDR3 reads TGCGCCAGCAGCTTAGAGGGTTACGGAGCAGATACGCAGTATTTT. As protein: CASSLEGYGADTQYF. The full variable domain, in which reference TRBV5-1 and TRBJ2-3 provide the parts outside the CDR3, is KAGVTQTPRYLIKTRGQQVTLSCSPISGHRSVSWYQQTPGQGLQFLFEYFSETQRNKGNFPGRFSGRQFSNSRSEMNVSTLELGDSALYLCASSLEGYGADTQYFGPGTRLTVL.

The chain has TRBV7-9 and TRBJ2-3; 10 bases are a match to TRBD2. The trim removed 3 bases at V and 6 bases at J, leaving 3 bases unmatched. The CDR3 runs to 14 residues. CDR1 is SEHNR, CDR2 FQNEAQ, per germline (reference sequence). CDR3 sequence: CASSFRAGGDTQYF. The CDR3 DNA is TGTGCCAGCAGCTTCCGAGCGGGAGGGGATACGCAGTATTTT.

As DNA, the CDR3 is TGTGCCAGCAGTCCAAACAGGGTAGCCAAAAACATTCAGTACTTC. Protein sequence: CASSPNRVAKNIQYF. The J gene is TRBJ2-4, the V gene TRBV27; D perhaps matches TRBD1 (6 bases). V shed 5 bases and J shed 0 bases, with 11 bases lying between them. The CDR3 length is 15 residues. CDR1 and CDR2 (germline): MNHEY, SMNVEV (reference sequence).

This sequence joins TRBV14 and TRBJ1-3; weak D call: TRBD1 (5 bases). Trimming removed 4 bases from V and 0 bases from J, with 19 bases in between. CDR1 is SGHDN and CDR2 is FVKESK in the germline V gene. The CDR3 is made up of 18 amino acids. The CDR3 DNA is TGTGCCAGCAGCCCGAGGCCCGGGGGGATTTACTCTGGAAACACCATATATTTT. It specifies CASSPRPGGIYSGNTIYF.

The CDR3 region is CASSPGTGSNQPQHF. The CDR3 nucleotides are TGTGCCAGCAGCCCAGGAACAGGTAGCAATCAGCCCCAGCATTTT. The chain links TRBV9 to TRBJ1-5; D might be TRBD1 (5 bases). CDR1 is SGDLS, CDR2 YYNGEE, per germline. The CDR3 is 15 amino acids. V lost 4 bases, J lost 0 bases, and 11 bases lay in between.

V and J are TRBV6-5 and TRBJ1-1; perhaps TRBD1 as D (6 bases). Germline V CDR1 and CDR2: MNHEY, SVGAGI. The CDR3 runs 14 residues. The germline V and J ends were trimmed by 1 base and 5 bases, with 11 bases remaining between them. The DNA for the CDR3 is TGTGCCAGCAGTTACTACAGGGAGAGGACTGAAGCTTTCTTT. Protein sequence: CASSYYRERTEAFF.